This paragraph reports one T cell receptor (beta chain). Its specificity is not known. Method: immunoSEQ multiplex PCR; TCRdb's copy keeps in-frame clones and lacks some. This table holds around 50,000 clones, around 84% found once. The CDR3 consists of 17 residues. Trimming removed 0 bases from V and 0 bases from J, with 12 bases in between. Looked up from germline, CDR1 is SGHKS and CDR2 is YYEKEE (reference sequence). The sample is drawn from a study of lymphopenia after photon versus proton radiotherapy. Findings and limits, study-wide: Under photons, naive T cells and diversity fell while effector/memory populations rose. Post-nadir TCR diversity decline inversely tracked overall survival among those who died. Survival link was tested only in deceased patients; proton benefit remains a possibility. After lymphocyte nadir, photon-treated repertoires showed oligoclonal expansion, especially CD8+ Temra.

The sequence derives from a man aged 55-75 years with pancreatic cancer. Sequenced material: peripheral blood, taken from a patient treated with proton-based radiotherapy. This chain links TRBV5-5 with TRBJ1-4; weak D call: TRBD1 (5 bases). CDR3 sequence: CASSLGGGWTTNEKLFF. Written as DNA, the CDR3 is TGTGCCAGCAGCTTGGGGGGCGGCTGGACAACTAATGAAAAACTGTTTTTT. Variable domain in full (rest from reference TRBV5-5 and TRBJ1-4): DAGVTQSPTHLIKTRGQQVTLRCSPISGHKSVSWYQQVLGQGPQFIFQYYEKEERGRGNFPDRFSARQFPNYSSELNVNALLLGDSALYLCASSLGGGWTTNEKLFFGSGTQLSVL.